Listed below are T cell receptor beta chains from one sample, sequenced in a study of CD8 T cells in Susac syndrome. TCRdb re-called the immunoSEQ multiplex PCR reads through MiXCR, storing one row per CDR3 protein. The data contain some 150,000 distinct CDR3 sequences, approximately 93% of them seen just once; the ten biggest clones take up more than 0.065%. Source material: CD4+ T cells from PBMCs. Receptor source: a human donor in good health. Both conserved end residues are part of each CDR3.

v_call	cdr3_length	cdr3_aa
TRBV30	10	CAWSVGWMYF
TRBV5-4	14	CASSLVGLAYEQFF
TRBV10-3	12	CAIRSGGTEAFF
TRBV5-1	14	CASSLTIRADTQYF
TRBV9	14	CASSVVAGPGGYTF
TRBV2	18	CASSLNRVGGSSYNEQFF
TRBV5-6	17	CASSLGPRLRPKNIQYF
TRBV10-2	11	CASSELIAPFF
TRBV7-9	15	CASSSQGALYNEQFF
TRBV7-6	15	CASSLDGQGREGYTF
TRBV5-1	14	CASSKTLLSYEQYF
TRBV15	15	CATSQRRSSNQPQHF